The 24 T cell receptor beta chains below come from one sample, sequenced in a study of beta chain features in type 1 diabetes (dated by TCRdb to 2017 to 2018). The protocol used for the library was the immunoSEQ multiplex PCR assay. All of the isolated RNA was reverse transcribed with the High Capacity cDNA Reverse Transcription Kit, so expressed TCRB transcripts were sequenced. TCRdb retrieved this table from immuneACCESS and kept in-frame rearrangements only. Not all clones are present; in checked studies, unresolved V genes account for under half, and no reason is known for the remainder. Within this sample are about 40,000 clones, with over 45% of them counted one time only. The leading ten clones occupy roughly 0.7% of the sample. The sample was central memory CD4+ T cells from blood. Receptors originate from a woman aged 18 to 35 in good health.

A few counts support this clone. The genes are TRBV6-5 and TRBJ2-2; no clear D. V was cut by 0 bases and J by 7 bases, with 12 bases left in between. This CDR3 contains 15 residues. The germline CDR1 and CDR2 sequences are MNHEY and SVGAGI. Here the CDR3 reads CASSYSNTPGGELFF. The CDR3 nucleotides are TGTGCCAGCAGTTACTCGAACACCCCGGGCGGGGAGCTGTTTTTT.

The genes are TRBV20-1 and TRBJ1-1; D call uncertain. This CDR3 has 11 residues. The germline gives CDR1 DFQATT, CDR2 SNEGSKA (reference sequence). Trimming removed 1 base from V and 4 bases from J, with 4 bases in between. CDR3: CSARGATEAFF. CDR3 DNA: TGCAGTGCTAGAGGGGCCACTGAAGCTTTCTTT.

The gene calls are TRBV6-5 and TRBJ2-7, with D tentatively TRBD1 (5 bases). CDR1 is MNHEY and CDR2 is SVGAGI in the germline V gene. This CDR3 spans 15 amino acids. V gave up 2 bases and J gave up 1 base, with 12 bases separating them. The CDR3 DNA is TGTGCCAGCAGTTACGGCACAGGTATTTCCTACGAGCAGTACTTC. It encodes CASSYGTGISYEQYF.

The rearrangement uses TRBV5-4 and TRBJ1-6; D not certain. Trimming removed 0 bases at V and 8 bases at J, with 9 bases between. This CDR3 contains 14 residues. Germline values: CDR1 SGHNT, CDR2 YYREEE (reference sequence). CDR3 loop: CASSLGPGDSPLHF. CDR3 in DNA: TGTGCCAGCAGCTTGGGTCCCGGGGATTCACCCCTCCACTTT. Full variable domain (remainder filled in from reference TRBV5-4 and TRBJ1-6): ETGVTQSPTHLIKTRGQQVTLRCSSQSGHNTVSWYQQALGQGPQFIFQYYREEENGRGNFPPRFSGLQFPNYSSELNVNALELDDSALYLCASSLGPGDSPLHFGNGTRLTVT.

V is TRBV11-1 and J is TRBJ2-2, with TRBD1 identical over 9 bases. Trimming cost V 1 base and J 3 bases; bases outside gene matches: 0. Looked up from germline, CDR1 is SGHAT and CDR2 is FQDESV (reference sequence). The CDR3 totals 15 residues. The CDR3 reads CASSLGTGDTGELFF. CDR3 nucleotide sequence: TGTGCCAGCAGCTTAGGGACAGGGGACACCGGGGAGCTGTTTTTT.

This clone has a handful of counts. The gene calls are TRBV11-3 and TRBJ2-5; D is perhaps TRBD2 (5 bases). The CDR3 has 14 residues. The V end lost 6 bases, the J end lost 5 bases, and 16 bases lay between the germline ends. Germline CDR1 and CDR2: SGHNT and YENEEA. The CDR3 DNA is TGTGCCAGCAGTGGAGGACCTACTGGGGAGACCCAGTACTTC. Its translation: CASSGGPTGETQYF.

This clone was counted only a few times. The chain joins TRBV5-1 to TRBJ2-1; a possible D gene is TRBD1 (7 bases). Trimming removed 5 bases from V and 5 bases from J, with 14 bases in between. Germline CDR1 reads SGHRS; CDR2 reads YFSETQ. This CDR3 is built from 14 residues. As DNA, the CDR3 is TGCGCCAGCAGAGGAGGGGGCCTTAACAATGAGCAGTTCTTC. Its protein product is CASRGGGLNNEQFF.

The chain employs TRBV7-2 and TRBJ2-7; 7 nucleotides line up with TRBD2. This CDR3 has 12 amino acids. Germline lookup yields CDR1 SGHTA and CDR2 FQGNSA. J gave up 9 bases and V 5 bases, and 7 bases lay outside the gene matches. The CDR3 sequence is CASSLRLAGQYF. The CDR3 DNA reads TGTGCCAGCAGCCTCCGACTAGCAGGGCAGTACTTC.

The chain recombines TRBV5-4 with TRBJ2-3; 11 nucleotides match TRBD2. CDR3 length: 18 residues. The V and J ends lost 3 bases and 0 bases, in that order; junction bases with no gene match: 9. Per germline, CDR1 SGHNT and CDR2 YYREEE (reference sequence). The CDR3 reads CASSSTSGRSPSTDTQYF. The CDR3 DNA is TGTGCCAGCAGCTCTACTAGCGGGAGATCGCCTAGCACAGATACGCAGTATTTT. Filled out from reference TRBV5-4 and TRBJ2-3, the complete variable domain reads ETGVTQSPTHLIKTRGQQVTLRCSSQSGHNTVSWYQQALGQGPQFIFQYYREEENGRGNFPPRFSGLQFPNYSSELNVNALELDDSALYLCASSSTSGRSPSTDTQYFGPGTRLTVL.

The table lists this clone with a count of one. DNA for the CDR3: TGTGCCAGCAGCCAAGGAGGTATGGTCCATGGCTACACCTTC. Protein sequence: CASSQGGMVHGYTF. J is TRBJ1-2 and V is TRBV4-2; D ambiguous. CDR3 length equals 14 residues. Germline assignment: CDR1 LGHNA and CDR2 YNFKEQ. The germline V and J ends were trimmed by 1 base and 6 bases, with 12 bases remaining between them.

This clone has just a few counts. The rearrangement links TRBV5-6 to TRBJ2-6; no reliable D call. The CDR3 runs 15 residues. V dropped 4 bases and J dropped 0 bases, with 8 bases sitting between them. Germline assignment: CDR1 SGHDT and CDR2 YYEEEE. CDR3 amino acids: CASSPSYSGANVLTF. CDR3 in DNA: TGTGCCAGCAGCCCCTCCTACTCTGGGGCCAACGTCCTGACTTTC.

The rearrangement uses TRBV18 and TRBJ2-1, with TRBD2 identical over 11 bases. The CDR3 has 17 amino acids. Germline CDR1 reads KGHSH; CDR2 reads LQKENI. V trimming: 1 base; J trimming: 8 bases; junction bases outside the gene matches: 10. CDR3 amino acids: CASSPQLLLAGGDEQFF. The CDR3, as DNA: TGTGCCAGCTCACCACAGCTCTTGCTAGCGGGGGGCGATGAGCAGTTCTTC.

The chain couples TRBV30 to TRBJ2-2; 9 nucleotides line up with TRBD2. Germline assignment: CDR1 GTSNPN and CDR2 SVGIG (reference sequence). The junction had 4 bases not matched to a gene; V was cut back by 3 bases and J by 5 bases. This CDR3 has 14 amino acids. Here the CDR3 reads CAWRRGGWTGELFF. In DNA form, the CDR3 reads TGTGCCTGGAGGCGGGGGGGGTGGACCGGGGAGCTGTTTTTT.

The chain has TRBV6-1 and TRBJ2-1; 7 nucleotides agree with TRBD2. From germline, CDR1 is MNHNS and CDR2 SASEGT. The J segment lost 0 bases and the V segment lost 6 bases, leaving 11 bases of the junction unmatched. This CDR3 region has 17 residues. The CDR3 region is CASREQLGGTSYNEQFF. The CDR3 DNA sequence: TGTGCCAGCAGGGAACAACTCGGGGGGACCTCCTACAATGAGCAGTTCTTC.

The gene calls are TRBV7-9 and TRBJ2-1, with 10 bases lining up with TRBD2. With 5 bases clipped from V and 12 bases from J, the junction kept 16 bases outside the gene matches. The CDR3 sequence is 16 residues long. Germline-derived CDR1 and CDR2 are SEHNR and FQNEAQ (reference sequence). In nucleotides, the CDR3 is TGTGCCAGCAGCCCATCCCCCAGCGGGAGGGCCTCCTTGCAGTTCTTC. As protein: CASSPSPSGRASLQFF.

The chain is built from TRBV19 and TRBJ2-7; 9 nucleotides agree with TRBD1. CDR3 length equals 14 residues. CDR1 and CDR2 from the germline V gene are LNHDA and SQIVND (reference sequence). The ends lost 6 bases at V and 5 bases at J; junction bases unmatched: 8. CDR3 DNA sequence: TGTGCCAGTAGCCGTGGGGACAGGGTTAACGAGCAGTACTTC. Its protein is CASSRGDRVNEQYF.

This clone showed up just a few times. This chain links TRBV15 with TRBJ1-1, with unresolved D. This CDR3 comprises 12 residues. V shed 2 bases and J shed 8 bases, with 9 bases lying between them. The germline CDR1 and CDR2 sequences are LNHNV and YYDKDF (reference sequence). As DNA, the CDR3 is TGTGCCACCAGCAGACCCTTGGGCGAAGCTTTCTTT. Amino acid sequence: CATSRPLGEAFF. Based on the CDR3 plus reference TRBV15 and TRBJ1-1, the full variable domain is DAMVIQNPRYQVTQFGKPVTLSCSQTLNHNVMYWYQQKSSQAPKLLFHYYDKDFNNEADTPDNFQSRRPNTSFCFLDIRSPGLGDTAMYLCATSRPLGEAFFGQGTRLTVV.

This clone was seen only a few times. This chain links TRBV11-2 with TRBJ2-7; 8 bases are shared with TRBD2. The J segment lost 3 bases and the V segment lost 6 bases, leaving 16 bases of the junction unmatched. The CDR3 extends over 17 amino acids. Germline V CDR1 and CDR2: SGHAT, FQNNGV. In DNA, the CDR3 is TGTGCCAGCAGAACAATTACGGGGGGGGTCTCTAGCTACGAGCAGTACTTC. Its translation is CASRTITGGVSSYEQYF.

The chain uses TRBV30 and TRBJ2-2, with TRBD2 matching 8 bases. With 3 bases clipped from V and 6 bases from J, the junction kept 12 bases outside the gene matches. This CDR3 is 16 amino acids long. Germline V gene lookup returns CDR1 GTSNPN and CDR2 SVGIG (reference sequence). The CDR3 DNA reads as TGTGCCTGGAGCGCCCGCCTGGCGGGAGGACCCGGGGAGCTGTTTTTT. It codes for CAWSARLAGGPGELFF.

The chain links TRBV19 to TRBJ2-4, with 11 bases lining up with TRBD2. This CDR3 contains 14 residues. V lost 3 bases and J lost 9; bases outside the gene matches: 4. Germline V CDR1 and CDR2: LNHDA, SQIVND (reference sequence). The CDR3 is CASSIVAGGRIQYF. In DNA, the CDR3 is TGTGCCAGTAGTATCGTAGCGGGAGGGCGCATTCAGTACTTC.

This clone has only a few counts. The rearrangement uses TRBV7-2 and TRBJ2-3; 7 positions match TRBD1. J was trimmed by 3 bases and V by 5 bases; bases with no gene match: 11. CDR3 length equals 16 residues. Germline-derived CDR1 and CDR2 are SGHTA and FQGNSA. The CDR3 region has the DNA TGTGCCAGCAGCCCCTGGACAGGTGTCCGTACAGATACGCAGTATTTT. Protein: CASSPWTGVRTDTQYF. Full variable domain (missing parts from reference TRBV7-2 and TRBJ2-3): GAGVSQSPSNKVTEKGKDVELRCDPISGHTALYWYRQSLGQGLEFLIYFQGNSAPDKSGLPSDRFSAERTGGSVSTLTIQRTQQEDSAVYLCASSPWTGVRTDTQYFGPGTRLTVL.

About this clone: Distinct nucleotide sequences in the sample also encode this CDR3. The rearrangement joins TRBV5-1 to TRBJ2-1, with 9 bases aligning to TRBD2. This CDR3 has 15 residues. V trimming: 0 bases; J trimming: 4 bases; junction bases outside the gene matches: 2. Germline assignment: CDR1 SGHRS and CDR2 YFSETQ. In nucleotides, the CDR3 is TGCGCCAGCAGCTTGGAGACTAGCGGTTACAATGAGCAGTTCTTC. Translated, it gives CASSLETSGYNEQFF.

The chain has TRBV6-1 and TRBJ2-1; 12 bases line up with TRBD2. V dropped 4 bases and J dropped 7; count of bases not matched to a gene: 5. From germline, CDR1 is MNHNS and CDR2 SASEGT. This CDR3 comprises 15 residues. CDR3 region: CASSAASGGGNEQFF. CDR3 DNA: TGTGCCAGCAGTGCCGCTAGCGGGGGGGGAAATGAGCAGTTCTTC.

The chain links TRBV19 to TRBJ1-6; D might be TRBD1 (5 bases). The CDR3 has 14 residues. Germline CDR1 and CDR2: LNHDA and SQIVND (reference sequence). The germline V and J ends were trimmed by 3 bases and 10 bases, with 13 bases remaining between them. For the CDR3, the DNA is TGTGCCAGTAGTATGACTCAGGGAATATCACCCCTCCACTTT. It yields the protein CASSMTQGISPLHF.